Listed below are T cell receptor beta chains from one sample, sequenced in a study of cytomegalovirus exposure and HLA in healthy donors. The data were produced by immunoSEQ multiplex PCR, yet TCRdb's version contains in-frame clones alone and is incomplete. The sample holds 110,000 or so clones, about 61% seen once. The sample consisted of PBMCs. The receptors derive from a young man in good health and CMV-seropositive. The CDR3 runs from the conserved cysteine through the conserved F or W. The D gene is left open where the match is weak. Size values are once, few and many counts, or a class for expanded clones, and some rows have none.

d_gene: TRBD1
abundance: .
j_gene: TRBJ1-2
v_gene: TRBV29-1
CDR3aa: CSAERVGQGNYGYTF
CDR3nt: TGCAGCGCCGAAAGGGTGGGACAGGGGAACTATGGCTACACCTTC

d_gene: .
abundance: .
j_gene: TRBJ2-6
v_gene: TRBV18
CDR3aa: CASSPGGAGANVLTF
CDR3nt: TGTGCCAGCTCACCAGGGGGCGCTGGGGCCAACGTCCTGACTTTC

d_gene: .
abundance: .
j_gene: TRBJ1-1
v_gene: TRBV6-5
CDR3aa: CASSYRGRAPEAFF
CDR3nt: TGTGCCAGCAGTTACAGGGGCAGGGCACCTGAAGCTTTCTTT

d_gene: .
abundance: .
j_gene: TRBJ1-3
v_gene: TRBV15
CDR3aa: CATSREQGGNTIYF
CDR3nt: TGTGCCACCAGCAGAGAACAGGGAGGAAACACCATATATTTT

d_gene: .
abundance: .
j_gene: TRBJ1-1
v_gene: TRBV5-1
CDR3aa: CASSLERNTEAFF
CDR3nt: TGCGCCAGCAGCTTGGAGAGGAACACTGAAGCTTTCTTT

d_gene: TRBD2
abundance: .
j_gene: TRBJ2-5
v_gene: TRBV15
CDR3aa: CATTPSGGDQETQYF
CDR3nt: TGTGCCACCACCCCGAGCGGGGGGGACCAAGAGACCCAGTACTTC

d_gene: .
abundance: few
j_gene: TRBJ2-7
v_gene: TRBV10-2
CDR3aa: CASSEGARTYEQYF
CDR3nt: TGCGCCAGCAGTGAAGGGGCCAGAACCTACGAGCAGTACTTC

d_gene: .
abundance: .
j_gene: TRBJ1-1
v_gene: TRBV5-1
CDR3aa: CASSSWPGGTEAFF
CDR3nt: TGCGCCAGCAGCTCATGGCCGGGGGGCACTGAAGCTTTCTTT

d_gene: .
abundance: .
j_gene: TRBJ1-3
v_gene: TRBV5-1
CDR3aa: CASSFLAGQSGNTIYF
CDR3nt: TGCGCCAGCAGCTTCCTGGCGGGTCAATCTGGAAACACCATATATTTT

d_gene: .
abundance: .
j_gene: TRBJ1-3
v_gene: TRBV6-1
CDR3aa: CASSVQGISGNTIYF
CDR3nt: TGTGCCAGCAGTGTTCAGGGGATCTCTGGAAACACCATATATTTT

d_gene: .
abundance: few
j_gene: TRBJ1-4
v_gene: TRBV9
CDR3aa: CASSGLQGFNEKLFF
CDR3nt: TGTGCCAGCAGCGGTCTACAGGGTTTTAATGAAAAACTGTTTTTT

d_gene: TRBD1
abundance: .
j_gene: TRBJ1-1
v_gene: TRBV7-2
CDR3aa: CASSPTDRGRQNTEAFF
CDR3nt: TGTGCCAGCAGTCCTACGGACAGGGGGCGACAGAACACTGAAGCTTTCTTT

d_gene: TRBD2
abundance: .
j_gene: TRBJ2-3
v_gene: TRBV7-9
CDR3aa: CASSLYAGGALAGTDTQYF
CDR3nt: TGTGCCAGCAGCTTATATGCGGGTGGGGCACTAGCGGGGACAGATACGCAGTATTTT

d_gene: TRBD1
abundance: .
j_gene: TRBJ2-7
v_gene: TRBV29-1
CDR3aa: CSVFSGQGSFEQYF
CDR3nt: TGCAGCGTTTTCTCGGGACAGGGGTCGTTCGAGCAGTACTTC

d_gene: TRBD1
abundance: .
j_gene: TRBJ1-2
v_gene: TRBV28
CDR3aa: CASTRDRGQSYTF
CDR3nt: TGTGCCAGCACCCGGGACAGGGGGCAGAGCTACACCTTC

d_gene: .
abundance: .
j_gene: TRBJ1-4
v_gene: TRBV10-3
CDR3aa: CAISEFYSEKLFF
CDR3nt: TGTGCCATCAGTGAGTTTTACAGTGAAAAACTGTTTTTT

d_gene: TRBD2
abundance: .
j_gene: TRBJ2-3
v_gene: TRBV5-6
CDR3aa: CASSLGALAGGRPLTF
CDR3nt: TGTGCCAGCAGCTTGGGTGCCCTAGCGGGGGGTCGACCCTTAACTTTT

d_gene: .
abundance: .
j_gene: TRBJ2-3
v_gene: TRBV14
CDR3aa: CASSPRLVFTDTQYF
CDR3nt: TGTGCCAGCAGCCCACGACTAGTCTTCACAGATACGCAGTATTTT

d_gene: .
abundance: .
j_gene: TRBJ1-4
v_gene: TRBV7-9
CDR3aa: CASIDAGKKGEKLFF
CDR3nt: TGTGCCAGCATAGATGCAGGGAAGAAGGGTGAAAAACTGTTTTTT

d_gene: TRBD1
abundance: .
j_gene: TRBJ1-2
v_gene: TRBV6-6
CDR3aa: CASRRGQGGLRKGYTF
CDR3nt: TGTGCCAGCAGACGAGGACAGGGGGGGCTTCGGAAAGGCTACACCTTC

d_gene: .
abundance: .
j_gene: TRBJ1-6
v_gene: TRBV19
CDR3aa: CASSQIDRRNSPLHF
CDR3nt: TGTGCCAGTAGTCAGATAGACAGGCGGAATTCACCCCTCCACTTT

d_gene: TRBD1
abundance: .
j_gene: TRBJ2-1
v_gene: TRBV5-1
CDR3aa: CASSTPGQVSYNEQFF
CDR3nt: TGCGCCAGCAGCACCCCGGGACAGGTCTCCTACAATGAGCAGTTCTTC

d_gene: .
abundance: few
j_gene: TRBJ1-4
v_gene: TRBV6-1
CDR3aa: CASSPLGGGGEKLFF
CDR3nt: TGTGCCAGCAGTCCGCTAGGGGGAGGGGGTGAAAAACTGTTTTTT

d_gene: .
abundance: .
j_gene: TRBJ2-2
v_gene: TRBV11-2
CDR3aa: CASSSLGPTNTGELFF
CDR3nt: TGTGCCAGCAGCTCCCTGGGCCCTACGAACACCGGGGAGCTGTTTTTT

d_gene: .
abundance: few
j_gene: TRBJ1-6
v_gene: TRBV11-3
CDR3aa: CASSLRQEGSPLHF
CDR3nt: TGTGCCAGCAGCTTAAGGCAGGAGGGTTCACCCCTCCACTTT

d_gene: TRBD2
abundance: few
j_gene: TRBJ2-1
v_gene: TRBV6-1
CDR3aa: CASSASGGSYNEQFF
CDR3nt: TGTGCCAGCAGTGCGAGCGGGGGGTCTTACAATGAGCAGTTCTTC

d_gene: .
abundance: .
j_gene: TRBJ2-5
v_gene: TRBV6-5
CDR3aa: CASSARVQGETQYF
CDR3nt: TGTGCCAGCAGTGCCAGGGTCCAAGGGGAGACCCAGTACTTC

d_gene: .
abundance: few
j_gene: TRBJ2-2
v_gene: TRBV30
CDR3aa: CAWTGNTGELFF
CDR3nt: TGTGCCTGGACAGGGAACACCGGGGAGCTGTTTTTT

d_gene: TRBD1
abundance: .
j_gene: TRBJ1-2
v_gene: TRBV29-1
CDR3aa: CSAGTEIYGYTF
CDR3nt: TGCAGCGCTGGGACAGAGATCTATGGCTACACCTTC

d_gene: TRBD2
abundance: few
j_gene: TRBJ2-3
v_gene: TRBV11-3
CDR3aa: CASSLEAKTSGVADTQYF
CDR3nt: TGTGCCAGCAGCTTAGAGGCCAAGACTAGCGGGGTGGCAGATACGCAGTATTTT

d_gene: TRBD2
abundance: .
j_gene: TRBJ2-3
v_gene: TRBV2
CDR3aa: CASTAQTSGSTDTQYF
CDR3nt: TGTGCCAGCACCGCGCAGACTAGCGGTAGCACAGATACGCAGTATTTT

d_gene: .
abundance: .
j_gene: TRBJ1-4
v_gene: TRBV7-9
CDR3aa: CSSSPKGEGLFF
CDR3nt: TGTTCCAGCAGCCCCAAAGGGGAGGGACTGTTTTTT

d_gene: .
abundance: .
j_gene: TRBJ1-5
v_gene: TRBV30
CDR3aa: CAWSVSGGNQPQHF
CDR3nt: TGTGCCTGGAGTGTATCGGGGGGCAATCAGCCCCAGCATTTT

d_gene: .
abundance: few
j_gene: TRBJ2-2
v_gene: TRBV27
CDR3aa: CASSPRGSYGGELFF
CDR3nt: TGTGCCAGCAGTCCCCGGGGTAGCTATGGCGGGGAGCTGTTTTTT

d_gene: TRBD2
abundance: .
j_gene: TRBJ2-1
v_gene: TRBV7-9
CDR3aa: CASRSRGGVYNEQFF
CDR3nt: TGTGCCAGCAGAAGTCGCGGGGGGGTCTACAATGAGCAGTTCTTC

d_gene: .
abundance: .
j_gene: TRBJ1-5
v_gene: TRBV10-2
CDR3aa: CASSEEGVGGSNQPQHF
CDR3nt: TGCGCCAGCAGTGAGGAGGGCGTGGGAGGGAGCAATCAGCCCCAGCATTTT

d_gene: .
abundance: few
j_gene: TRBJ1-6
v_gene: TRBV27
CDR3aa: CASSKDYSGSPLHF
CDR3nt: TGTGCCAGCAGCAAGGACTATAGTGGTTCACCCCTCCACTTT

d_gene: .
abundance: few
j_gene: TRBJ2-2
v_gene: TRBV10-3
CDR3aa: CAIRGHSTGELFF
CDR3nt: TGTGCCATCAGGGGACACTCAACCGGGGAGCTGTTTTTT

d_gene: .
abundance: .
j_gene: TRBJ2-7
v_gene: TRBV27
CDR3aa: CASSLFPLGDYEQYF
CDR3nt: TGTGCCAGCAGTTTATTCCCCTTGGGAGATTACGAGCAGTACTTC

d_gene: TRBD2
abundance: once
j_gene: TRBJ2-1
v_gene: TRBV29-1
CDR3aa: CSVVTSDGTSYNEQFF
CDR3nt: TGCAGCGTTGTAACTAGCGACGGGACCTCCTACAATGAGCAGTTCTTC

d_gene: .
abundance: few
j_gene: TRBJ2-5
v_gene: TRBV6-5
CDR3aa: CASSVKGGKETQYF
CDR3nt: TGTGCCAGCAGTGTAAAGGGCGGGAAGGAGACCCAGTACTTC

d_gene: .
abundance: once
j_gene: TRBJ1-5
v_gene: TRBV6-5
CDR3aa: CASRRYSNQPQHF
CDR3nt: TGTGCCAGCAGGCGGTATAGCAATCAGCCCCAGCATTTT

d_gene: TRBD1
abundance: .
j_gene: TRBJ2-7
v_gene: TRBV25-1
CDR3aa: CASSDSGQGSYEQYF
CDR3nt: TGTGCCAGCAGTGACTCAGGACAGGGCTCCTACGAGCAGTACTTC

d_gene: .
abundance: few
j_gene: TRBJ1-3
v_gene: TRBV7-9
CDR3aa: CSSTGMGGVSGNTIYF
CDR3nt: TGTTCCAGCACCGGAATGGGGGGAGTCAGCGGAAACACCATATATTTT

d_gene: .
abundance: .
j_gene: TRBJ2-7
v_gene: TRBV2
CDR3aa: CASSVQDKQYF
CDR3nt: TGTGCCAGCAGTGTTCAGGACAAGCAGTACTTC

d_gene: .
abundance: .
j_gene: TRBJ1-1
v_gene: TRBV5-1
CDR3aa: CASSLASGTNTEAFF
CDR3nt: TGCGCCAGCAGCTTGGCCTCCGGTACGAACACTGAAGCTTTCTTT

d_gene: TRBD1
abundance: .
j_gene: TRBJ2-2
v_gene: TRBV10-1
CDR3aa: CASSPGTGDTGELFF
CDR3nt: TGCGCCAGCAGTCCCGGGACAGGGGACACCGGGGAGCTGTTTTTT

d_gene: .
abundance: .
j_gene: TRBJ1-5
v_gene: TRBV28
CDR3aa: CASSLLAGDDQPQHF
CDR3nt: TGTGCCAGCAGTTTATTGGCAGGGGATGATCAGCCCCAGCATTTT

d_gene: .
abundance: .
j_gene: TRBJ1-3
v_gene: TRBV5-4
CDR3aa: CASSLSQGSGNTIYF
CDR3nt: TGTGCCAGCAGCTTGTCACAGGGCTCTGGAAACACCATATATTTT

d_gene: .
abundance: .
j_gene: TRBJ2-7
v_gene: TRBV30
CDR3aa: CAWSPQGCEQYF
CDR3nt: TGTGCCTGGAGTCCGCAGGGATGCGAGCAGTACTTC

d_gene: .
abundance: .
j_gene: TRBJ1-2
v_gene: TRBV5-1
CDR3aa: CASSLAQGPYGYTF
CDR3nt: TGCGCCAGCAGCTTGGCCCAGGGGCCCTATGGCTACACCTTC

d_gene: TRBD1
abundance: .
j_gene: TRBJ1-2
v_gene: TRBV5-6
CDR3aa: CASSYGTGGNYGYTF
CDR3nt: TGTGCCAGCAGCTACGGGACAGGGGGCAACTATGGCTACACCTTC

d_gene: .
abundance: .
j_gene: TRBJ1-5
v_gene: TRBV28
CDR3aa: CASSFLRGNQPQHF
CDR3nt: TGTGCCAGCAGTTTTTTACGGGGGAATCAGCCCCAGCATTTT